The 9 T cell receptor beta chains given below trace back to one sample, sequenced in a study of human T cells and chemical hapten exposure. TCRdb called the RACE reads again in MiXCR, with one record for every CDR3 protein. The sample records some 400,000 distinct CDR3 sequences, more than 4.5% being singletons. The time point here: patch test 1, 2 weeks after DPC sensitization. Described treatment: therapeutic diphenylcyclopropenone sensitization with weekly scalp DPC. This specimen consisted of whole blood, obtained in connection with sensitization to the hapten diphenylcyclopropenone (DPC). The receptors originated from a woman in her forties or fifties with alopecia areata. Some clones in this sample may be carry-over from other donors' samples.

There are many counts of this clonotype. The V gene is TRBV12-3 or TRBV12-4, the J gene TRBJ2-3, with D possibly matching TRBD2 (6 bases). Trimming shortened V by 6 bases and J by 2 bases, and 18 bases separated the two germline ends. The CDR3 is 16 residues long. For the CDR3, the DNA is TGTGCCAGCAGCCGGGGGTTTCGAACCCCCACAGATACGCAGTATTTT. This sequence encodes CASSRGFRTPTDTQYF.

This clonotype has more than one count but fewer than ten. This rearrangement joins TRBV7-2 to TRBJ2-2; D perhaps matches TRBD2 (6 bases). Germline V CDR1 and CDR2: SGHTA, FQGNSA. The CDR3 runs 15 residues. Trimming cost V 5 bases and J 7 bases, with 17 bases left between them. The CDR3 spells CASSPLGGIGGELFF. CDR3 DNA sequence: TGTGCCAGCAGCCCGCTAGGAGGGATCGGCGGGGAGCTGTTTTTT.

This clonotype has more than one count but fewer than ten. The V and J genes are TRBV5-4 and TRBJ1-4, with D uncertain. CDR1 and CDR2 (germline): SGHNT, YYREEE (reference sequence). V lost 4 bases and J lost 0, with 10 bases in between. This CDR3 comprises 15 residues. The CDR3 reads CASSPGSATNEKLFF. CDR3 nucleotides: TGTGCCAGCAGCCCTGGGAGCGCAACTAATGAAAAACTGTTTTTT. The whole variable domain, filled in from reference TRBV5-4 and TRBJ1-4, reads ETGVTQSPTHLIKTRGQQVTLRCSSQSGHNTVSWYQQALGQGPQFIFQYYREEENGRGNFPPRFSGLQFPNYSSELNVNALELDDSALYLCASSPGSATNEKLFFGSGTQLSVL.

This clonotype was seen ten or more times. The rearrangement links TRBV6-2 or TRBV6-3 to TRBJ2-1; a possible D gene is TRBD2 (6 bases). The CDR3 sequence is 14 residues long. The V end lost 4 bases, the J end lost 8 bases, and 15 bases lay between the germline ends. Germline CDR1 is MNHEY and CDR2 is SVGEGT. The CDR3 DNA sequence: TGTGCCAGCAGTTCCCAGGACTGGAGGGATGAGCAGTTCTTC. Its protein product is CASSSQDWRDEQFF.

The chain recombines TRBV20-1 with TRBJ2-4; D possibly corresponds to TRBD2 (6 bases). Trimming removed 2 bases from V and 0 bases from J, with 20 bases in between. CDR3 length: 18 residues. Germline V CDR1 and CDR2: DFQATT, SNEGSKA (reference sequence). CDR3 sequence reads: CSARYGRGQDGAKNIQYF. As DNA, the CDR3 is TGCAGTGCTAGATATGGGCGGGGTCAAGACGGAGCCAAAAACATTCAGTACTTC.

The table lists this clonotype with a few counts. The chain links TRBV6-5 to TRBJ2-7; TRBD2 matches at 9 bases. The V and J ends lost 6 bases and 6 bases, in that order; junction bases with no gene match: 15. There are 16 residues in the CDR3. Per the germline V gene, CDR1 is MNHEY and CDR2 is SVGAGI. The CDR3 DNA reads as TGTGCCAGCAGGGGTACTACTAGCGGGTCTGCCGCCGAGCAGTACTTC. It is translated as CASRGTTSGSAAEQYF.

At least ten counts were recorded for this clonotype. This CDR3 is CASSQSFGQGLLHGQYF. The CDR3, as DNA: TGTGCCAGCAGCCAGAGCTTTGGACAGGGACTCCTTCATGGGCAGTACTTC. This rearrangement joins TRBV3-1 to TRBJ2-7, with 8 bases matching TRBD1. This CDR3 region has 17 residues. The V gene end was trimmed by 3 bases and the J gene end by 9 bases; junction bases not matched to a gene: 19. The germline V gene encodes CDR1 LGHDT and CDR2 YNNKEL (reference sequence).

The table lists this clonotype with many counts. V gene TRBV6-2 or TRBV6-3 combines with J gene TRBJ2-3; 9 bases are a match to TRBD2. Germline lookup yields CDR1 MNHEY and CDR2 SVGEGT. The length of the CDR3 is 18 residues. V was pared by 2 bases and J by 1 base, with 10 bases of the junction left unmatched. In nucleotides, the CDR3 is TGTGCCAGCAGTTACGGTCCCACTAGCGGGTTTCGCACAGATACGCAGTATTTT. It yields the protein CASSYGPTSGFRTDTQYF.

This clonotype was found a few times. The chain employs TRBV14 and TRBJ2-3; the D is unclear. Trimming took off 4 bases at V and 5 bases at J, with 10 bases between the two ends. The CDR3 is made up of 13 amino acids. The V gene's germline CDR1 is SGHDN and CDR2 FVKESK. This CDR3 is CASSPLLGDTQYF. CDR3 coding DNA: TGTGCCAGCAGCCCTTTGCTGGGAGATACGCAGTATTTT.